What follows is one TCR beta chain and its context. This clone was counted between two and nine times. What antigen it recognizes has not been identified. Base qualities are missing; no much larger clone stands one base away. This specimen comes from a study of T cell responses to AZD1222 COVID-19 vaccine (dated by TCRdb to the early 2020s). At the level of the whole study: Because spike-specific TCR depth and breadth did not differ between the two schedules, AZD1222 recipients who got a second dose at roughly 4 weeks were pooled with those who got a second dose at roughly 12 weeks. Trial participants were enrolled by age into 18-55, 56-69 and 70-plus year subgroups, with around 140, 26 and 57 TCR-sequenced participants respectively. A total of about 230 trial participants underwent TCR sequencing, of whom around 200 received two doses of AZD1222 and about 25 received two doses of the MenACWY control vaccine.

The CDR3 regions of human TCRbeta chains were analyzed by immunosequencing. On the authors' methods: TCRs in the repertoires were compared against a reference library of SARS-CoV-2-specific TCRs that had been generated with the MIRA antigen-specificity platform. Breadth meant the fraction of unique TCRs that were SARS-CoV-2-associated, whereas depth meant the fraction of total T cells that were SARS-CoV-2-associated. Using the MIRA data, each spike-specific TCR was assigned both to the spike region to which the TCR was reactive and to a CD4 or CD8 class. Log10-transformed breadth and depth values were compared by one-way ANOVA with Sidak's multiple comparisons tests. TCRdb took over this immuneACCESS table, retaining in-frame rearrangements with V and J assigned. Such tables are incomplete; in checked studies, under half of the missing clones stem from an unresolved V gene, and the remainder is unexplained. From that table come the V and J calls and clone size; the DNA was used to work out D and trimming. Counted in this sample were around 120,000 clones; more than 85% of them appeared once. The ten largest clones represent roughly 10% of the sample.

The cysteine opens and the phenylalanine closes a CDR3 of 15 amino acids. Here the CDR3 DNA is all that survives: 45 bases in frame from base 1. Via the germline V gene, CDR1 is SGHNT and CDR2 YENEEA. Ends trimmed: V by 4 bases, J by 3 bases; bases unmatched to a gene: 6. Taken with the paper, the label for time point translates to: baseline before first vaccination. Vaccinee samples came from UK trials COV001 and COV002, including a single-blind randomized controlled phase 2/3 trial of AZD1222 (ChAdOx1 nCoV-19) in healthy adults. Trial participant PBMC samples were collected at day 0 and day 28 after the second dose for TCRbeta chain sequencing. Results and caveats for the whole study, not just this receptor: Only five to seven AZD1222 recipients were SARS-CoV-2 seropositive at baseline, limiting conclusions about previously exposed vaccinees. Reportedly, close to half of the unique spike-specific TCRs recognized epitopes lying outside the regions that are mutated in the B.1.351 and B.1.1.7 variants. Participants were mostly white British and included more females than males, and it was suggested by the authors that clonal diversity may have been underestimated. CD4 TCRs associated with the vaccine covered the entire spike protein, and the dominant responses were in regions 160-218 and 743-854. A significant rise in spike-specific TCR breadth and depth was observed after two AZD1222 doses relative to day 0 and relative to MenACWY recipients. In the small 56-69-year group, the increase in depth fell short of significance, most likely because of low power. Because no samples from the day 14 peak response were available, repertoires could be characterized only after the peak T cell response.

The clonotype comes from an adult in good health. In this chain, TRBV11-3 is recombined with TRBJ2-7; 10 central bases correspond to TRBD1. The sample here was peripheral blood, taken on day 0 of AZD1222 vaccination. The CDR3 corresponds to CASSYWDRGGYEQYF. The DNA reads as follows: TGTGCCAGCAGCTATTGGGACAGGGGAGGCTACGAGCAGTACTTC.